A single sample is the source of the 12 T cell receptor beta chains below, sequenced in a study of blood T cell repertoires in COVID-19. Profiled with immunoSEQ multiplex PCR; TCRdb holds only in-frame clones, not every one. The table shows about 37,000 clones, with about 89% occurring only once. What was sequenced was peripheral blood. The receptors stem from a human donor in a cohort sampled during active COVID-19.

The rearrangement uses TRBV15 and TRBJ2-3; 10 bases match TRBD2. The CDR3 is 16 amino acids. J was trimmed by 4 bases and V by 1 base; bases with no gene match: 5. Germline loops: CDR1 LNHNV, CDR2 YYDKDF (reference sequence). In DNA form, the CDR3 reads TGTGCCACCAGCAGAGGGAGCGGGGGGGCATCAGATACGCAGTATTTT. Protein sequence: CATSRGSGGASDTQYF.

The V and J genes are TRBV11-2 and TRBJ1-2, with TRBD1 matching over 9 bases. Per germline, CDR1 SGHAT and CDR2 FQNNGV. Trimming cost V 0 bases and J 4 bases; bases outside gene matches: 9. The CDR3 has 17 amino acids. The CDR3, as DNA: TGTGCCAGCAGCTTAGACGCGGGACAGGGTTGGGGCTATGGCTACACCTTC. Its translation is CASSLDAGQGWGYGYTF.

The chain has TRBV27 and TRBJ1-3, with 9 bases aligning to TRBD1. Germline values: CDR1 MNHEY, CDR2 SMNVEV (reference sequence). This CDR3 contains 18 residues. J was trimmed by 2 bases and V by 4 bases; bases with no gene match: 12. The CDR3 sequence is CASSSLRDREQTGNTIYF. CDR3 DNA: TGTGCCAGCAGTTCTCTCCGGGACAGGGAACAAACTGGAAACACCATATATTTT.

This clone was picked up one time. J is TRBJ1-6 and V is TRBV4-3; D uncertain. The CDR3 covers 15 residues. CDR1 is LGHNA, CDR2 YSLEER, per germline. V lost 0 bases, J lost 2 bases, and 5 bases lay in between. Written as DNA, the CDR3 is TGCGCCAGCAGCCAAGATTACACCTATAATTCACCCCTCCACTTT. This sequence encodes CASSQDYTYNSPLHF.

The chain combines TRBV14 with TRBJ1-4, with a tentative D call TRBD1 (5 bases). The CDR3 has 13 amino acids. Trimming removed 3 bases at V and 7 bases at J, with 9 bases between. The germline CDR1 and CDR2 sequences are SGHDN and FVKESK. CDR3 sequence: CASSHRVSEKLFF. CDR3 sequence (DNA): TGTGCCAGCAGCCACAGGGTTAGTGAAAAACTGTTTTTT.

The chain uses TRBV28 and TRBJ2-7, with 9 bases that match TRBD1. This CDR3 is built from 12 residues. The V and J ends lost 6 bases and 7 bases, in that order; junction bases with no gene match: 4. The germline V gene encodes CDR1 MDHEN and CDR2 SYDVKM. CDR3 in DNA: TGTGCCAGCAGGGACAGGGGATTTGAGCAGTACTTC. It yields the protein CASRDRGFEQYF.

The chain employs TRBV19 and TRBJ1-6; 8 positions agree with TRBD1. CDR1 is LNHDA and CDR2 is SQIVND in the germline V gene (reference sequence). The CDR3 loop spans 14 amino acids. J gave up 10 bases and V 5 bases, and 7 bases lay outside the gene matches. The CDR3, as DNA: TGTGCCAGTAGTGTGACAGGGGAGGAGTCACCCCTCCACTTT. The encoded protein is CASSVTGEESPLHF.

The chain recombines TRBV18 with TRBJ1-1, with a tentative D call TRBD1 (5 bases). V was trimmed by 2 bases and J by 1 base, leaving 11 bases between them. CDR3 length equals 15 residues. Germline CDR1 and CDR2: KGHSH and LQKENI. The CDR3 reads CASSPWGLTNTEAFF. In DNA, the CDR3 is TGTGCCAGCTCACCATGGGGACTTACGAACACTGAAGCTTTCTTT.

This chain uses TRBV4-3 with TRBJ2-7; possible D gene TRBD2, 6 bases. The CDR3 covers 16 residues. Trimming cost V 1 base and J 0 bases, with 13 bases left between them. CDR1 and CDR2 from the germline V gene are LGHNA and YSLEER. CDR3 in DNA: TGCGCCAGCAGCCAAGGGGGGACGGGGGACTCCTACGAGCAGTACTTC. This translates into CASSQGGTGDSYEQYF.

The sample holds one count of this clone. The gene calls are TRBV24-1 and TRBJ2-5; D possibly corresponds to TRBD1 (6 bases). The CDR3 length is 15 residues. V shed 1 base and J shed 2 bases, with 10 bases lying between them. Per germline, CDR1 KGHDR and CDR2 SFDVKD. The CDR3 is CATSDFYRAQETQYF. DNA for the CDR3: TGTGCCACCAGTGATTTTTACAGGGCTCAAGAGACCCAGTACTTC.

This clone has a handful of counts. The chain has TRBV29-1 and TRBJ2-1; a possible D gene is TRBD1 (5 bases). The CDR3 loop spans 10 amino acids. The V end was cut by 6 bases, the J end by 13 bases, with 13 bases between. Germline lookup yields CDR1 SQVTM and CDR2 ANQGSEA. The CDR3 nucleotides read TGCAGCGTGTTTCAGGGCCGACAGTTCTTC. Protein: CSVFQGRQFF.

The chain joins TRBV7-9 to TRBJ1-4; D is unresolved. The length of the CDR3 is 14 residues. Germline V gene lookup returns CDR1 SEHNR and CDR2 FQNEAQ (reference sequence). The V end was cut by 4 bases, the J end by 7 bases, with 13 bases between. The CDR3 region is CASSSTNQVEKLFF. DNA of the CDR3: TGTGCCAGCAGCTCAACCAACCAGGTTGAAAAACTGTTTTTT.